The rows below give T cell receptor beta chains drawn from one sample of a study of identical twins. TCRdb itself ran the 5' RACE reads through MiXCR, one entry per CDR3 protein. This table holds around 230,000 distinct CDR3 sequences, roughly 7.1% found once. In addition, the sample was reused for a study of T cells expressing NK-cell markers.

The sample comprised CD8+ T cells sorted from blood. The receptors come from a woman in her late teens or twenties in good health. CDR3s include the opening cysteine and the closing phenylalanine or tryptophan. D genes are given only for firm matches. Only part of the rows carry a size: once, few, many, or a class if the clone is expanded.

J	V	size	D	CDR3	DNA
TRBJ2-6	TRBV5-1	few	.	CASSLDDSGANVLTF	TGCGCCAGCAGCTTAGACGACTCTGGGGCCAACGTCCTGACTTTC
TRBJ2-6	TRBV11-1	many	TRBD1	CASSLSWTGPGGANVLTF	TGTGCCAGCAGCTTATCGTGGACAGGGCCCGGGGGGGCCAACGTCCTGACTTTC
TRBJ1-5	TRBV12-3/TRBV12-4	.	.	CASSLEGGPQPQHF	TGTGCCAGCAGTTTAGAGGGGGGCCCTCAGCCCCAGCATTTT
TRBJ2-2	TRBV29-1	many	TRBD1	CSVLQGSGELFF	TGCAGCGTTTTACAGGGGTCCGGGGAGCTGTTTTTT
TRBJ1-1	TRBV19	few	TRBD1	CASKLQGATEAFF	TGTGCCAGTAAGTTACAGGGGGCCACTGAAGCTTTCTTT
TRBJ1-4	TRBV7-9	few	TRBD1	CASSPTGGQTEKLFF	TGTGCCAGCAGCCCTACAGGGGGCCAGACTGAAAAACTGTTTTTT
TRBJ2-7	TRBV5-5	few	TRBD1	CASSWRQGYEQYF	TGTGCCAGCAGCTGGAGACAGGGGTACGAGCAGTACTTC
TRBJ2-7	TRBV27	few	.	CASGLGSSRTYEQYF	TGTGCCAGCGGTTTGGGTAGCAGCAGAACCTACGAGCAGTACTTC
TRBJ1-2	TRBV6-2/TRBV6-3	few	.	CASSGRFDYTF	TGTGCCAGCAGCGGGCGGTTCGACTACACCTTC
TRBJ2-1	TRBV12-3/TRBV12-4	many	.	CASSSSSNEQFF	TGTGCCAGCAGTTCCTCTTCCAATGAGCAGTTCTTC
TRBJ2-1	TRBV7-9	many	TRBD1	CASSLTSGTGVDEQFF	TGTGCCAGCAGCTTAACCTCCGGGACAGGGGTCGATGAGCAGTTCTTC
TRBJ2-1	TRBV6-1	few	TRBD2	CASWTSGRNEQFF	TGTGCCAGCTGGACTAGCGGTCGCAATGAGCAGTTCTTC
TRBJ1-1	TRBV25-1	.	TRBD1	CASSESLQGATEAFF	TGTGCCAGCAGTGAATCTCTACAGGGGGCCACTGAAGCTTTCTTT
TRBJ1-1	TRBV4-1	.	.	CASGQIGTEAFF	TGCGCCAGCGGTCAGATTGGGACTGAAGCTTTCTTT
TRBJ2-7	TRBV3-1	many	.	CASSQEPGFRDEQYF	TGTGCCAGCAGCCAAGAACCGGGATTTCGGGACGAGCAGTACTTC
TRBJ2-5	TRBV6-2/TRBV6-3	few	.	CASSYPPPVETQYF	TGTGCCAGCAGTTACCCCCCGCCGGTGGAGACCCAGTACTTC
TRBJ2-5	TRBV12-3/TRBV12-4	few	.	CASSLASRDTYQETQYF	TGTGCCAGCAGTTTGGCCTCCCGGGACACCTATCAAGAGACCCAGTACTTC
TRBJ2-7	TRBV30	few	.	CAWSVRSYEQYF	TGTGCCTGGAGTGTACGGAGCTACGAGCAGTACTTC
TRBJ2-5	TRBV2	.	TRBD2	CASPGLARETQYF	TGTGCCAGCCCGGGACTAGCAAGGGAGACCCAGTACTTC
TRBJ1-2	TRBV6-5	few	.	CASSYSRYRDGYTF	TGTGCCAGCAGTTACTCCCGATACAGGGACGGCTACACCTTC
TRBJ2-7	TRBV4-3	.	.	CASSQVQGGEQYF	TGCGCCAGCAGCCAAGTACAGGGAGGTGAGCAGTACTTC
TRBJ2-1	TRBV7-9	few	.	CASSAAPGTLNNEQFF	TGTGCCAGCAGCGCAGCACCAGGGACTCTGAACAATGAGCAGTTCTTC
TRBJ2-1	TRBV9	.	.	CASSVDTNEQFF	TGTGCCAGCAGCGTAGACACCAATGAGCAGTTCTTC
TRBJ2-3	TRBV9	few	.	CASKGTVDTDTQYF	TGTGCCAGCAAGGGGACGGTCGACACAGATACGCAGTATTTT
TRBJ2-2	TRBV12-3/TRBV12-4	few	.	CASSFVDVNFLTGELFF	TGTGCCAGCAGTTTTGTGGATGTAAATTTTCTTACCGGGGAGCTGTTTTTT
TRBJ1-5	TRBV5-8	.	.	CASSLVEVRQPQHF	TGTGCCAGCAGCTTGGTGGAGGTTCGACAGCCCCAGCATTTT
TRBJ2-5	TRBV9	few	TRBD2	CASSVYGERGPWETQYF	TGTGCCAGCAGCGTTTACGGCGAGCGGGGGCCCTGGGAGACCCAGTACTTC
TRBJ2-1	TRBV5-1	many	TRBD2	CASSLGGTSFDEQFF	TGCGCCAGCAGCTTGGGCGGGACTAGCTTTGATGAGCAGTTCTTC
TRBJ2-1	TRBV7-9	few	TRBD2	CASSLVLAAYNEQFF	TGTGCCAGCAGCTTAGTTCTAGCGGCCTACAATGAGCAGTTCTTC
TRBJ2-7	TRBV13	.	TRBD1	CASSPSGTDGSYEQYF	TGTGCCAGCAGCCCCTCCGGGACAGATGGCTCCTACGAGCAGTACTTC
TRBJ2-1	TRBV5-1	many	TRBD2	CASSLDSSGSSYNEQFF	TGCGCCAGCAGCTTGGACTCTAGCGGGAGCTCCTACAATGAGCAGTTCTTC
TRBJ1-2	TRBV9	.	.	CASARGASGYTF	TGTGCCAGCGCCAGGGGAGCCAGCGGCTACACCTTC
TRBJ1-1	TRBV3-1	.	.	CASSLRDGNTEAFF	TGTGCCAGCAGCCTACGGGACGGGAACACTGAAGCTTTCTTT
TRBJ2-2	TRBV29-1	.	.	CSVEGSRTTSNTGELFF	TGCAGCGTTGAAGGTTCGAGGACTACCTCGAACACCGGGGAGCTGTTTTTT
TRBJ2-1	TRBV2	few	.	CASRRVSRDEQFF	TGTGCCAGCAGAAGGGTCTCCCGGGATGAGCAGTTCTTC
TRBJ2-1	TRBV13	.	.	CASSPGRSEQFF	TGTGCCAGCAGCCCGGGGAGATCAGAGCAGTTCTTC
TRBJ2-7	TRBV28	.	TRBD2	CASSFSGGGYEQYF	TGTGCCAGCAGTTTCTCCGGGGGGGGATACGAGCAGTACTTC
TRBJ2-1	TRBV27	.	TRBD2	CASSLGREREQFF	TGTGCCAGCAGCCTTGGGCGGGAGAGAGAGCAGTTCTTC
TRBJ2-1	TRBV19	many	.	CASNTDTHNEQFF	TGTGCCAGTAATACGGACACCCACAATGAGCAGTTCTTC
TRBJ2-1	TRBV5-6	.	TRBD2	CASSHISGKGIEQFF	TGTGCCAGCAGCCATATTAGCGGGAAGGGGATTGAGCAGTTCTTC
TRBJ1-1	TRBV12-3/TRBV12-4	few	.	CASSFTVNTEAFF	TGTGCCAGCAGTTTTACAGTGAACACTGAAGCTTTCTTT
TRBJ2-2	TRBV9	few	TRBD2	CASGLDTGELFF	TGTGCCAGTGGACTAGACACCGGGGAGCTGTTTTTT
TRBJ2-1	TRBV10-1	.	TRBD2	CASSRGLAGDNEQFF	TGCGCCAGCAGCCGCGGACTAGCGGGAGACAATGAGCAGTTCTTC
TRBJ2-5	TRBV5-6	few	TRBD2	CASSLGSGRETQYF	TGTGCCAGCAGCTTGGGATCCGGGAGGGAGACCCAGTACTTC
TRBJ2-1	TRBV9	.	TRBD2	CASSATPGGIAGAYNEQFF	TGTGCCAGCAGCGCAACCCCGGGGGGAATAGCGGGGGCCTACAATGAGCAGTTCTTC
TRBJ2-1	TRBV14	few	TRBD1	CASSRGQGVNEQFF	TGTGCCAGCAGCCGCGGACAGGGGGTCAATGAGCAGTTCTTC
TRBJ2-7	TRBV5-6	few	.	CASSWGTQYEQYF	TGTGCCAGCAGCTGGGGGACTCAGTACGAGCAGTACTTC
TRBJ1-2	TRBV6-5	.	.	CASSYGRTNYGYTF	TGTGCCAGCAGTTACGGGCGGACTAACTATGGCTACACCTTC
TRBJ2-5	TRBV3-1	.	TRBD2	CASSQEGLAGLKTQYF	TGTGCCAGCAGCCAAGAGGGACTAGCGGGGTTAAAGACCCAGTACTTC
TRBJ2-7	TRBV9	few	.	CASSEGGGVDYEQYF	TGTGCCAGCAGCGAGGGAGGAGGGGTGGATTACGAGCAGTACTTC
TRBJ2-3	TRBV12-3/TRBV12-4	.	TRBD1	CASSPGQGATYTQYF	TGTGCCAGCAGTCCGGGGCAGGGGGCCACGTATACGCAGTATTTT
TRBJ2-1	TRBV5-1	.	.	CASSLTSPWNEQFF	TGCGCCAGCAGCTTGACTAGTCCTTGGAATGAGCAGTTCTTC